Listed below are T cell receptor beta chains from one sample, sequenced in a study of blood T cell repertoires in COVID-19. Clones were sequenced by immunoSEQ multiplex PCR, and TCRdb holds only the in-frame ones, with some missing. The repertoire includes roughly 400,000 clones, approximately 88% of them detected once, and roughly 2% sits in the top ten. The material sequenced was PBMCs or T cells enriched from blood (not recorded which). The receptors were sampled from a woman aged 40 to 50 with acute COVID-19. Both conserved end residues are part of each CDR3. The order of the fields is CDR3 DNA, CDR3 protein, clone size, D gene, V gene, J gene. D genes are given only for firm matches. The size field is filled for only some rows; it gives once, few, many or a size class.

DNA: TGTGCCAGCAGCTTGGGACAGCTCACTAACTATGGCTACACCTTC; CDR3: CASSLGQLTNYGYTF; size: -; D: -; V: TRBV5-4; J: TRBJ1-2
DNA: TGTGCCAGCAGCAAGTTTGTTAGGGACTCGGCCGGGGAGCTGTTTTTT; CDR3: CASSKFVRDSAGELFF; size: -; D: -; V: TRBV7-9; J: TRBJ2-2
DNA: TGTGCCAGCAGCCATCTTGGGACTGGAACCTACGAGCAGTACTTC; CDR3: CASSHLGTGTYEQYF; size: -; D: -; V: TRBV14; J: TRBJ2-7
DNA: TGCGCCAGCAGTGAGTCAAGGGGGACCCTAACCGGGGAGCTGTTTTTT; CDR3: CASSESRGTLTGELFF; size: once; D: -; V: TRBV10-2; J: TRBJ2-2
DNA: TGTGCCAGCAGCTTGGCAGTAGCGGGGGGGCTTCGTGAGCAGTACTTC; CDR3: CASSLAVAGGLREQYF; size: -; D: TRBD2; V: TRBV5-6; J: TRBJ2-7
DNA: TGTGCCACCAGCAGAGAAGAGGGTCTCTATGGCTACACCTTC; CDR3: CATSREEGLYGYTF; size: few; D: -; V: TRBV15; J: TRBJ1-2
DNA: TGTGCCAGCAGCGCCAGGGACAGGGGATTCTATGGCTACACCTTC; CDR3: CASSARDRGFYGYTF; size: -; D: TRBD1; V: TRBV7-9; J: TRBJ1-2
DNA: TGTGCCTGGATTAAATTTGAGGGTTCCCACTACGAGCAGTACTTC; CDR3: CAWIKFEGSHYEQYF; size: -; D: -; V: TRBV30; J: TRBJ2-7
DNA: TGTGCCAGCTCACCACGAGCGGAAAGCACAGATACGCAGTATTTT; CDR3: CASSPRAESTDTQYF; size: -; D: -; V: TRBV18; J: TRBJ2-3
DNA: TGTGCCAGCAGCCCCCCGGGACACGACACCGGGGAGCTGTTTTTT; CDR3: CASSPPGHDTGELFF; size: -; D: -; V: TRBV4-2; J: TRBJ2-2
DNA: TGTGCCAGCACCCTGACAGGCTCTGGGGCCAACGTCCTGACTTTC; CDR3: CASTLTGSGANVLTF; size: -; D: -; V: TRBV6-5; J: TRBJ2-6
DNA: TGTGCCAGCAGCTTCGGGGGAAACACCGGGGAGCTGTTTTTT; CDR3: CASSFGGNTGELFF; size: once; D: -; V: TRBV7-8; J: TRBJ2-2
DNA: TGTGCCAGCAGCTTGGGGACAGTTACTAGCACAGATACGCAGTATTTT; CDR3: CASSLGTVTSTDTQYF; size: -; D: -; V: TRBV5-6; J: TRBJ2-3
DNA: TGTGCCATCAGTAGACAGGGGGAGTTATACGGCTACACCTTC; CDR3: CAISRQGELYGYTF; size: -; D: TRBD1; V: TRBV10-3; J: TRBJ1-2
DNA: TGTGCTATTAGCGGGGGCCCCTACGAGCAGTACTTC; CDR3: CAISGGPYEQYF; size: -; D: TRBD2; V: TRBV6-5; J: TRBJ2-7
DNA: TGTGCCAGCAGCCAGGGGTTGAGCTCTGGAAACACCATATATTTT; CDR3: CASSQGLSSGNTIYF; size: few; D: -; V: TRBV2; J: TRBJ1-3
DNA: TGTGCCTGGATAACGGGAGAAAGCTCCTATAATTCACCCCTCCACTTT; CDR3: CAWITGESSYNSPLHF; size: -; D: -; V: TRBV30; J: TRBJ1-6
DNA: TGTGCCAGTAGTCCCTCCCACCAGCGGGGGAAGGGGGAGACCCAGTACTTC; CDR3: CASSPSHQRGKGETQYF; size: -; D: TRBD2; V: TRBV19; J: TRBJ2-5
DNA: TGTGCCAGCAGCTTACACGGGGTGGAGGAGCAGTACTTC; CDR3: CASSLHGVEEQYF; size: -; D: -; V: TRBV5-6; J: TRBJ2-7
DNA: TGTGCCACCCAAGGTGTAATTATGGGGGGGGGCCGAGAAAAACTGTTTTTT; CDR3: CATQGVIMGGGREKLFF; size: -; D: -; V: TRBV19; J: TRBJ1-4
DNA: TGTGCCAGTAGTTTATCCCCGGACAGGGGGAGGTATGGCTACACCTTC; CDR3: CASSLSPDRGRYGYTF; size: -; D: TRBD1; V: TRBV19; J: TRBJ1-2
DNA: TGCGCCAGCAGCCAACCCGGGACAGGAGCCTACGAGCAGTACTTC; CDR3: CASSQPGTGAYEQYF; size: -; D: TRBD1; V: TRBV4-1; J: TRBJ2-7
DNA: TGCGCCAGCAGCTTGAGCCACACAGATACGCAGTATTTT; CDR3: CASSLSHTDTQYF; size: -; D: -; V: TRBV5-1; J: TRBJ2-3
DNA: TGCGCCAGCAGCAACCGGGACAGCGACATGAACACTGAAGCTTTCTTT; CDR3: CASSNRDSDMNTEAFF; size: few; D: TRBD1; V: TRBV5-1; J: TRBJ1-1
DNA: TGTGCCAGCAGCTTGCCCGGGACAGGGACCTATGGCTACACCTTC; CDR3: CASSLPGTGTYGYTF; size: -; D: TRBD1; V: TRBV5-8; J: TRBJ1-2
DNA: TGTGCCAGCAGCTACGACACCTCTGGAAACACCATATATTTT; CDR3: CASSYDTSGNTIYF; size: -; D: -; V: TRBV7-9; J: TRBJ1-3
DNA: TGTGCCACCAGTGATTGGGAGGGGGGCTGTAATCAGCCCCAGCATTTT; CDR3: CATSDWEGGCNQPQHF; size: -; D: -; V: TRBV24-1; J: TRBJ1-5
DNA: TGTGCCAGCAGCTTTCAGACAGGAATCAATTCACCCCTCCACTTT; CDR3: CASSFQTGINSPLHF; size: -; D: -; V: TRBV9; J: TRBJ1-6
DNA: TGTGCCAGCAGCCGGGGGACAGATGGCTACACCTTC; CDR3: CASSRGTDGYTF; size: -; D: TRBD1; V: TRBV3-1/TRBV3-2; J: TRBJ1-2
DNA: TGTGCCAGCAGCCAAGCTAGGAGGGGTAACTATGGCTACACCTTC; CDR3: CASSQARRGNYGYTF; size: -; D: -; V: TRBV3-1/TRBV3-2; J: TRBJ1-2
DNA: TGTGCCAGCAGCTCCAGAGCGGGGGGGAACACTGAAGCTTTCTTT; CDR3: CASSSRAGGNTEAFF; size: -; D: -; V: TRBV5-4; J: TRBJ1-1
DNA: TGTGCCAGCAGCCCAAAGAGTATGAACACTGAAGCTTTCTTT; CDR3: CASSPKSMNTEAFF; size: -; D: -; V: TRBV7-9; J: TRBJ1-1
DNA: TGCGCCAGCAGTGAAGTCCTAGCGGGGGCCCTCAAGGGAGATACGCAGTATTTT; CDR3: CASSEVLAGALKGDTQYF; size: -; D: TRBD2; V: TRBV10-2; J: TRBJ2-3